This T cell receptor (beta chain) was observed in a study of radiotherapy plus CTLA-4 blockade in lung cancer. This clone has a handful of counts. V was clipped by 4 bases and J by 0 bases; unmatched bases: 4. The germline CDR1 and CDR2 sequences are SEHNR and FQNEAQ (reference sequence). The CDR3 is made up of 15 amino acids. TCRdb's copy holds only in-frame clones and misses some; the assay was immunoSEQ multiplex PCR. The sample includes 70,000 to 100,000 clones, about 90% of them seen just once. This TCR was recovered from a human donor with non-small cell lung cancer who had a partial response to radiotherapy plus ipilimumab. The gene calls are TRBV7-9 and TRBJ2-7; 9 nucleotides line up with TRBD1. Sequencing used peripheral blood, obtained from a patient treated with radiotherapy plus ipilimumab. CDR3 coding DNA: TGTGCCAGCAGCTGGGGACAGGGTAGCTCCTACGAGCAGTACTTC. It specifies CASSWGQGSSYEQYF.